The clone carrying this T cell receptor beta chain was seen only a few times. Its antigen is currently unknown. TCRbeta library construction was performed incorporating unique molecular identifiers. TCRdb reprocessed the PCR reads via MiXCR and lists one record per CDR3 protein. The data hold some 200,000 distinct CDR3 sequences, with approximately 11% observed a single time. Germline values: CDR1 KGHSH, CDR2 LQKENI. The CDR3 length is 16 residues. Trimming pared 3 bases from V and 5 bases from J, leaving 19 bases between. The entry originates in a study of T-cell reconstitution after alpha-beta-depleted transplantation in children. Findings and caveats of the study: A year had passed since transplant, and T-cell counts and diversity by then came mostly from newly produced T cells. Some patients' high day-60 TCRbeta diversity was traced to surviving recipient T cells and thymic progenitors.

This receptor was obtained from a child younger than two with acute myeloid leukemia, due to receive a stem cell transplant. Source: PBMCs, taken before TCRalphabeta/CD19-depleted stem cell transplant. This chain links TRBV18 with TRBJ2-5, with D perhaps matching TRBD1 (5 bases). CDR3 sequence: CASSPSLGPAGETQYF. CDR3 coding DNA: TGTGCCAGCTCACCGTCATTAGGACCGGCAGGGGAGACCCAGTACTTC.